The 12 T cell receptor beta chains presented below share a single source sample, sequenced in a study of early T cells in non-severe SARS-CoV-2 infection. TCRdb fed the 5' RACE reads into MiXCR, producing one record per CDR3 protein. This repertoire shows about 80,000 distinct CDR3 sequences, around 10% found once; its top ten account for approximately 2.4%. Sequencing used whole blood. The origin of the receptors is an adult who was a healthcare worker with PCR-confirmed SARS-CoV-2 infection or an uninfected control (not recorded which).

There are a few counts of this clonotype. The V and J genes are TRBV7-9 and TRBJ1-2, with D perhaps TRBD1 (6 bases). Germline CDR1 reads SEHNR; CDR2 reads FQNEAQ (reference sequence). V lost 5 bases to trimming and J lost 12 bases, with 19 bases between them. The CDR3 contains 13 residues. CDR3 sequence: CASSPHTREGDTF. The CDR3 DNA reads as TGTGCCAGCAGCCCTCACACGCGAGAGGGGGACACCTTC.

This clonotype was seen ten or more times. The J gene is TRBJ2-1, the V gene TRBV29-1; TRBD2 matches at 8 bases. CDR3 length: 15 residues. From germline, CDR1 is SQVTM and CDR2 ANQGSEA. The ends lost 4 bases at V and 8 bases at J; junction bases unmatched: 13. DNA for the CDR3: TGCAGCGTTGCGGAGCGGGAGCGGGGGTGGTATGAGCAGTTCTTC. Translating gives CSVAERERGWYEQFF.

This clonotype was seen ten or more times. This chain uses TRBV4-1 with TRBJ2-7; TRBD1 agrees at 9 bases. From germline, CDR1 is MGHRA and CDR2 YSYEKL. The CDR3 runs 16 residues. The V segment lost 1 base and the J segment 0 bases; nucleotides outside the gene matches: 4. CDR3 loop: CASSQGQGVNSYEQYF. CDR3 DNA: TGCGCCAGCAGCCAAGGACAGGGGGTCAACTCCTACGAGCAGTACTTC.

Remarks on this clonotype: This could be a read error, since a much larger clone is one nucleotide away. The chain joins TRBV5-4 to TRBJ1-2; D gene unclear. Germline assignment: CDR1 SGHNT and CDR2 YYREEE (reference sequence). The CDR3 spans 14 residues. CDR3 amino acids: CVSSPVLLYYGYTF. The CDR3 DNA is TGTGTCAGCAGCCCAGTCCTTCTATACTATGGCTACACCTTC.

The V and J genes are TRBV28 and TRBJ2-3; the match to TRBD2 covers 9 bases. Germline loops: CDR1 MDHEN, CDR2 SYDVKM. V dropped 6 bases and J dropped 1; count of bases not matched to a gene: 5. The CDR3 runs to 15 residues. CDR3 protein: CASSRSSGGTDTQYF. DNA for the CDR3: TGTGCCAGCAGCCGGTCTAGCGGGGGCACAGATACGCAGTATTTT.

As DNA, the CDR3 is TGTGCCAGCAGCCGCCGCGGAGCAGGGGGCACAGATACGCAGTATTTT. Protein sequence: CASSRRGAGGTDTQYF. The chain joins TRBV3-1 to TRBJ2-3; D perhaps matches TRBD1 (6 bases). CDR1 is LGHDT and CDR2 is YNNKEL in the germline V gene (reference sequence). V lost 4 bases, J lost 1 base, and 15 bases lay in between. The CDR3 is 16 residues long.

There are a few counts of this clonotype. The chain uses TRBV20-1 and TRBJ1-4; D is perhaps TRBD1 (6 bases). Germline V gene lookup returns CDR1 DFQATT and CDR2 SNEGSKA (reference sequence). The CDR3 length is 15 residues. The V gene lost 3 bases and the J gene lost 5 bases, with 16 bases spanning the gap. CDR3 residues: CSASRPTGGNEKLFF. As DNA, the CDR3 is TGCAGTGCTAGCAGACCGACGGGGGGCAATGAAAAACTGTTTTTT.

The CDR3 DNA sequence: TGCAGCGTTGGGCTAGGAGGAGCGGGGTCGCTCTCTGGGGCCAACGTCCTGACTTTC. Protein product: CSVGLGGAGSLSGANVLTF. The chain couples TRBV29-1 to TRBJ2-6; TRBD2 aligns across 7 bases. After removal of 4 bases from V and 0 bases from J, the junction contained 15 bases not matched to a gene. Germline V gives CDR1 SQVTM, CDR2 ANQGSEA. CDR3 length equals 19 residues.

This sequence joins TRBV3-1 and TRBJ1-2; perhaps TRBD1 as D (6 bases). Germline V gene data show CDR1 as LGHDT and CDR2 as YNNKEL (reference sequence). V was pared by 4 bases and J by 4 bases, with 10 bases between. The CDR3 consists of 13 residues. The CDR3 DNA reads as TGTGCCAGCAGCCGAGACAGGAGCTATGGCTACACCTTC. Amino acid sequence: CASSRDRSYGYTF.

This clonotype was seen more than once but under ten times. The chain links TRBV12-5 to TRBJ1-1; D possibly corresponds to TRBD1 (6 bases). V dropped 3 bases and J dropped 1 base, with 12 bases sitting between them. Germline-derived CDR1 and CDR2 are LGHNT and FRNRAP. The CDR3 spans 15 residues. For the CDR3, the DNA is TGTGCTAGTGGTTTTCCACAGGGAGGGAACACTGAAGCTTTCTTT. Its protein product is CASGFPQGGNTEAFF.

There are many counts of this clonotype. Here the CDR3 reads CASSQDSNYGYTF. CDR3 DNA sequence: TGTGCCAGCAGCCAGGACAGCAACTATGGCTACACCTTC. The J gene is TRBJ1-2, the V gene TRBV6-6, with D possibly matching TRBD1 (6 bases). Germline assignment: CDR1 MNHNY and CDR2 SVGAGI (reference sequence). This CDR3 has 13 amino acids. Trimming stripped 6 bases from V and 2 bases from J, with 10 bases between.

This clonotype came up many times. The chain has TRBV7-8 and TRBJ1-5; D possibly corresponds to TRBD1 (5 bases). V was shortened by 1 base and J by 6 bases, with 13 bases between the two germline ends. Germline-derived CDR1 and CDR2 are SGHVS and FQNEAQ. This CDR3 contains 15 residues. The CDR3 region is CASSLGVRGGQPQHF. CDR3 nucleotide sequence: TGTGCCAGCAGCTTAGGCGTTCGCGGGGGTCAGCCCCAGCATTTT.